This T cell receptor beta chain is drawn from a study of control samples from healthy donors and cancer patients. The repertoire was sequenced with immunoSEQ multiplex PCR; TCRdb's copy has only in-frame clones and lacks some. The repertoire holds 55,000 to 90,000 clones, with over 75% as singletons. The specimen was blood. This receptor was taken from a man aged 50 to 59 in good health.

The CDR3 here is CASSYSFWPLPFF. The CDR3 DNA reads as TGTGCCAGCAGTTACTCCTTTTGGCCACTCCCGTTCTTC. The chain couples TRBV6-2 or TRBV6-3 to TRBJ2-1; D remains ambiguous. Germline CDR1 reads MNHEY; CDR2 reads SVGEGT. The CDR3 length is 13 residues. Trimming removed 0 bases from V and 15 bases from J, with 15 bases in between.